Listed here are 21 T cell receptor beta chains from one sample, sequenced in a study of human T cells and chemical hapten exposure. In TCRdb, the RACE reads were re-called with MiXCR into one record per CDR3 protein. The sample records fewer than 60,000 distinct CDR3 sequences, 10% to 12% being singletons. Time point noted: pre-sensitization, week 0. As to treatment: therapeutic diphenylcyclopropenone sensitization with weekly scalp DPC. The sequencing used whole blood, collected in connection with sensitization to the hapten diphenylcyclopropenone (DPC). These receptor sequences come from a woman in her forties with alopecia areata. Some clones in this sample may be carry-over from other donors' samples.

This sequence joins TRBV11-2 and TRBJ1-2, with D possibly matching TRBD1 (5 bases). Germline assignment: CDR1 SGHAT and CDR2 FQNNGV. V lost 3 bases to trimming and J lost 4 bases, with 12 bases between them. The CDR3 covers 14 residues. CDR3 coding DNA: TGTGCCAGCAGCTTGAACAGGAATATCTATGGCTACACCTTC. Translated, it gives CASSLNRNIYGYTF.

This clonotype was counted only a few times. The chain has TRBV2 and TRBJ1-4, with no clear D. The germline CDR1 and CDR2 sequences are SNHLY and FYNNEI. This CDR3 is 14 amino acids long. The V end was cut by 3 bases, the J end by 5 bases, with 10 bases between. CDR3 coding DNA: TGTGCCAGCAGTGACGGCGGATCCAATGAAAAACTGTTTTTT. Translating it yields CASSDGGSNEKLFF.

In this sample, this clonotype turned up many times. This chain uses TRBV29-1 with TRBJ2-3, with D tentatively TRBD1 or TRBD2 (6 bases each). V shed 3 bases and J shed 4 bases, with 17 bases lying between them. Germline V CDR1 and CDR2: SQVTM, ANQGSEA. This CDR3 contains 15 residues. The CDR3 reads CSVDGGSGFPDTQYF. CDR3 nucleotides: TGCAGCGTTGACGGGGGCTCGGGTTTTCCAGATACGCAGTATTTT.

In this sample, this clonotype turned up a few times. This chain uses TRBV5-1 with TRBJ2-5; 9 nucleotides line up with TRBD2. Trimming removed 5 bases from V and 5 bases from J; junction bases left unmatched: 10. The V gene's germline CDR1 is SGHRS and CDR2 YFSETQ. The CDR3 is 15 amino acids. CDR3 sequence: CASRSSGMTIETQYF. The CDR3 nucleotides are TGCGCCAGCAGGTCTAGCGGGATGACGATTGAGACCCAGTACTTC.

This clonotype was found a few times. In nucleotides, the CDR3 is TGCAGCGAAGGACAGGGGGCAGGGAACACTGAAGCTTTCTTT. Encoded protein: CSEGQGAGNTEAFF. This sequence joins TRBV29-1 and TRBJ1-1; 11 nucleotides match TRBD1. The V segment lost 7 bases and the J segment 1 base; nucleotides outside the gene matches: 5. The CDR3 runs 14 residues. In germline, CDR1 is SQVTM, CDR2 ANQGSEA.

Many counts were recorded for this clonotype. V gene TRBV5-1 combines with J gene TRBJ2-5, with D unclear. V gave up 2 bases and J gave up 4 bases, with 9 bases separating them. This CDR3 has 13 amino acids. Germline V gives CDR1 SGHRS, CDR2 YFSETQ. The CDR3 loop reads CASSFDPAETQYF. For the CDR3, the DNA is TGCGCCAGCAGCTTTGACCCAGCAGAGACCCAGTACTTC.

CDR3 in amino acids: CASSPTEWDRETQYF. The CDR3 DNA follows: TGTGCCAGCAGCCCAACGGAGTGGGATCGAGAGACCCAGTACTTC. The chain uses TRBV9 and TRBJ2-5; D unresolved. The CDR3 loop spans 15 amino acids. V was cut by 4 bases and J by 4 bases, with 17 bases left in between. Germline-derived CDR1 and CDR2 are SGDLS and YYNGEE.

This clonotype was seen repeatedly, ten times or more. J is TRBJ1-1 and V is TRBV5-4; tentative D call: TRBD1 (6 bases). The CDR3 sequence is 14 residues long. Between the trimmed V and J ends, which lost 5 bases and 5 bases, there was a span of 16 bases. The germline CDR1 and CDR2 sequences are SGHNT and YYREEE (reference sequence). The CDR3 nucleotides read TGTGCCAGCAGTCCTCGGGGGCCCTCAACTGAAGCTTTCTTT. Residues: CASSPRGPSTEAFF.

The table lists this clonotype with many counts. CDR3 DNA: TGTGCCAGCTCACCGTCAGACGGGAACACTGAAGCTTTCTTT. It is translated as CASSPSDGNTEAFF. The chain employs TRBV18 and TRBJ1-1, with D unresolved. The CDR3 runs to 14 residues. From germline, CDR1 is KGHSH and CDR2 LQKENI. Trimming removed 3 bases at V and 1 base at J, with 9 bases between.

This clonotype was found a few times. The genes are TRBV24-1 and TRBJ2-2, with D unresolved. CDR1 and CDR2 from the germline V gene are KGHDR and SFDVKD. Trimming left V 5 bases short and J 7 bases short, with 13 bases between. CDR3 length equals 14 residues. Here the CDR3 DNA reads TGTGCCACCAGTGCCACCCCCGTTATCGGGGAGCTGTTTTTT. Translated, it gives CATSATPVIGELFF.

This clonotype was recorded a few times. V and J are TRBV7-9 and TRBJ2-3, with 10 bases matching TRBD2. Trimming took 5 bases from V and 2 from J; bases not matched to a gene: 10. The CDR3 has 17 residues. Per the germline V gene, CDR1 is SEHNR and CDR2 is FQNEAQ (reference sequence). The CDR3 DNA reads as TGTGCCAGCAGCCCGAGTCTACTAGCGGGGACCACAGATACGCAGTATTTT. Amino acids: CASSPSLLAGTTDTQYF. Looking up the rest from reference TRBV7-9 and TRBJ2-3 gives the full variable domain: DTGVSQNPRHKITKRGQNVTFRCDPISEHNRLYWYRQTLGQGPEFLTYFQNEAQLEKSRLLSDRFSAERPKGSFSTLEIQRTEQGDSAMYLCASSPSLLAGTTDTQYFGPGTRLTVL.

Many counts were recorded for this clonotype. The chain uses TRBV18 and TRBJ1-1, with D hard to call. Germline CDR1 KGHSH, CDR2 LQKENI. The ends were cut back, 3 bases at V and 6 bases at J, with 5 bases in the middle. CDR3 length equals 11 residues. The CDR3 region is CASSPTAEAFF. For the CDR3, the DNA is TGTGCCAGCTCACCGACCGCTGAAGCTTTCTTT.

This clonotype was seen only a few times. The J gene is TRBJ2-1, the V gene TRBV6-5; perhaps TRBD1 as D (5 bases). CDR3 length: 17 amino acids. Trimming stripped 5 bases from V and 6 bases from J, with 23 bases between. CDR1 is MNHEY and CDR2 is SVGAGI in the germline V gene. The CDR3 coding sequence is TGTGCCAGCAGTCTTGGGGCGTTGCAGGGCCTCTCCAATGAGCAGTTCTTC. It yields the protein CASSLGALQGLSNEQFF.

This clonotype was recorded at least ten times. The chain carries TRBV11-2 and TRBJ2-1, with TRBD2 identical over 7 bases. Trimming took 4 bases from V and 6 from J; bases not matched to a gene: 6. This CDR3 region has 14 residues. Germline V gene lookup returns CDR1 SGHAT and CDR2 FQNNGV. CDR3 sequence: CASSWRETLNEQFF. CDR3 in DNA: TGTGCCAGCAGCTGGCGGGAGACCCTCAATGAGCAGTTCTTC.

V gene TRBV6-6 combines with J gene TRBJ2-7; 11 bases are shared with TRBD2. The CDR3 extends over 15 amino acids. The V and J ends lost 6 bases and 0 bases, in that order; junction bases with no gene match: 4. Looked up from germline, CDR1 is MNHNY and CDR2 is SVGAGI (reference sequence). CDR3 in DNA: TGTGCCAGCAGAGTACTAGCGGGGGTCTCCTACGAGCAGTACTTC. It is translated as CASRVLAGVSYEQYF.

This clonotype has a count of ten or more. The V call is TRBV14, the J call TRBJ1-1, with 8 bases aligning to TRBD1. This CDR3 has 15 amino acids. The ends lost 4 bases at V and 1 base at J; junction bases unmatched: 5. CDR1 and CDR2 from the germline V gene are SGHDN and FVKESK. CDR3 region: CASSLRTGRNTEAFF. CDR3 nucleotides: TGTGCCAGCAGCCTGAGGACAGGGAGGAACACTGAAGCTTTCTTT.

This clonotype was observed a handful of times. The CDR3 here is CASVSSGSYGYTF. CDR3 bases: TGTGCCAGCGTCTCGTCAGGGAGCTATGGCTACACCTTC. The chain is built from TRBV5-4 and TRBJ1-2, with D tentatively TRBD1 (5 bases). Germline-derived CDR1 and CDR2 are SGHNT and YYREEE (reference sequence). Trimming cost V 7 bases and J 4 bases, with 14 bases left between them. The CDR3 totals 13 residues.

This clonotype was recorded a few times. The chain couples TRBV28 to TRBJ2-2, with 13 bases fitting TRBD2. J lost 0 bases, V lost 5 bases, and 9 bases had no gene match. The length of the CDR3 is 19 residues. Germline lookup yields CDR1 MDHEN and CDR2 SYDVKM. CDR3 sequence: CASSPLAGGTQTNTGELFF. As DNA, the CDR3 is TGTGCCAGCAGTCCACTAGCGGGAGGGACACAAACGAACACCGGGGAGCTGTTTTTT. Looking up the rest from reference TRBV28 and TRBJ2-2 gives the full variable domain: DVKVTQSSRYLVKRTGEKVFLECVQDMDHENMFWYRQDPGLGLRLIYFSYDVKMKEKGDIPEGYSVSREKKERFSLILESASTNQTSMYLCASSPLAGGTQTNTGELFFGEGSRLTVL.

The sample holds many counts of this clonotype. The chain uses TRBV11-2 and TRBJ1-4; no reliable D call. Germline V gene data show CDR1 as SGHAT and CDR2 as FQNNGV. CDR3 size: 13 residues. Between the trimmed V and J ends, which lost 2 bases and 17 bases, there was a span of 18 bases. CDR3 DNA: TGTGCCAGCAGCTTATCCACGGAGTCGGGCCTCTTTTTT. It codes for CASSLSTESGLFF.

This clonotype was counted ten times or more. Here the CDR3 reads CASSWTGETQYF. Here the CDR3 DNA reads TGTGCCAGCAGCTGGACAGGGGAGACCCAGTACTTC. The chain carries TRBV11-3 and TRBJ2-5, with 8 bases fitting TRBD1. Trimming at V came to 4 bases and at J to 5 bases, leaving 0 bases not matched to a gene. The CDR3 spans 12 residues. Germline CDR1 SGHNT, CDR2 YENEEA.

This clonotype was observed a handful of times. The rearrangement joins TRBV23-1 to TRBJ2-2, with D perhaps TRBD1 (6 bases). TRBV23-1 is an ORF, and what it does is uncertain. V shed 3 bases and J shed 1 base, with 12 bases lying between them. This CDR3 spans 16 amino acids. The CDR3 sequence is CASSHHQDRNTGELFF. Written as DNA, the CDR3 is TGCGCCAGCAGTCATCATCAGGACAGGAACACCGGGGAGCTGTTTTTT.